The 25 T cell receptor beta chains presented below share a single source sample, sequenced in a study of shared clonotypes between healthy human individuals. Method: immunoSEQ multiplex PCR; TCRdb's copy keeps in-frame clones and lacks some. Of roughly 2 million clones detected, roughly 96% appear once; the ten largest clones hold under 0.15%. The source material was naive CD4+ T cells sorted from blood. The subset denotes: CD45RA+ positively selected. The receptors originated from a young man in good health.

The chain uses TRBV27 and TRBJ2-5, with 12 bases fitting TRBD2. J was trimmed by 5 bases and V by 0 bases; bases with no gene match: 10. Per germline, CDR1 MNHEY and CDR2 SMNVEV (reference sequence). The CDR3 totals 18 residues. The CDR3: CASSLSRLAGGPGETQYF. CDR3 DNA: TGTGCCAGCAGTTTATCCCGGCTAGCGGGAGGGCCGGGTGAGACCCAGTACTTC.

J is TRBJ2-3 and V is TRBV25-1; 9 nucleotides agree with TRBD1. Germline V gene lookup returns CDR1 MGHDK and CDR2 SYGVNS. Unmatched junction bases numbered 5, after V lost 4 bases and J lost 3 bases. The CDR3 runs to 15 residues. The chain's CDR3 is CASSAGTGRTDTQYF. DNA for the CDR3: TGTGCCAGCAGTGCTGGGACAGGGCGGACAGATACGCAGTATTTT.

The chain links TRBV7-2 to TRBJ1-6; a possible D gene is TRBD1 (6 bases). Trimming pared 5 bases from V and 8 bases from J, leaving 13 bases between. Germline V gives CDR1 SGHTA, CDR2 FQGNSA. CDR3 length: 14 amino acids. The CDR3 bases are TGTGCCAGCAGCATTGGACAGATAGATTCACCCCTCCACTTT. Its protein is CASSIGQIDSPLHF.

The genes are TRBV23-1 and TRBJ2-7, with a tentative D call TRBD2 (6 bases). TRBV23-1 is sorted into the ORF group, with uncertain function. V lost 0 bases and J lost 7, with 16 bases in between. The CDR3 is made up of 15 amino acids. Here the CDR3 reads CASSQSTGVKHEQYF. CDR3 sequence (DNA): TGCGCCAGCAGTCAATCGACGGGAGTAAAGCATGAGCAGTACTTC.

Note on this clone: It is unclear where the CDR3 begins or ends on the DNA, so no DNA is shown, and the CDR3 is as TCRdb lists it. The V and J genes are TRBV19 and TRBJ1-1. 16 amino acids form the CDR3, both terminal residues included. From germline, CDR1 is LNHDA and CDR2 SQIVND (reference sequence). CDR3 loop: CASFGSGGVGNTEAFF.

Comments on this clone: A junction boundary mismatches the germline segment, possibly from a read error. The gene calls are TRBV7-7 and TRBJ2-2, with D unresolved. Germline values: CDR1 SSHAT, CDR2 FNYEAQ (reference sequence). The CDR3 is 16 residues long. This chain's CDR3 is CASSPRWPRDTGELFF. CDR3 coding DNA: TGTGCTAGCAGCCCCCGGTGGCCAAGGGACACCGGGGAGCTGTTTTTT.

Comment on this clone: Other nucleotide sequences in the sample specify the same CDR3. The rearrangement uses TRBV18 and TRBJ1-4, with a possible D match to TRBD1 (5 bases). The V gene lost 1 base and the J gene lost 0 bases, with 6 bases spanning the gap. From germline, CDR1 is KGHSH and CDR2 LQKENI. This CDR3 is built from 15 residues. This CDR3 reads CASSPRRATNEKLFF. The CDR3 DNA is TGTGCCAGCTCACCACGCAGGGCAACTAATGAAAAACTGTTTTTT.

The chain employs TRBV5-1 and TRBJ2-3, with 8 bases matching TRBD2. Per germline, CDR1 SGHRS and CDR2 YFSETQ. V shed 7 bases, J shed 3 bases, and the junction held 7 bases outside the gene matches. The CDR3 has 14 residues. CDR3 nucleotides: TGCGCCAGCTCGAGGCGGGGGGAAACAGATACGCAGTATTTT. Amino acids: CASSRRGETDTQYF.

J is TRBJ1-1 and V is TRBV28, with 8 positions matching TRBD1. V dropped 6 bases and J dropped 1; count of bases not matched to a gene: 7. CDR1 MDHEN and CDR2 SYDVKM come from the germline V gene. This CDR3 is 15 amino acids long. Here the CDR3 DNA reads TGTGCCAGCAGCCCCGACAGGGGAAGGAACACTGAAGCTTTCTTT. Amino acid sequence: CASSPDRGRNTEAFF.

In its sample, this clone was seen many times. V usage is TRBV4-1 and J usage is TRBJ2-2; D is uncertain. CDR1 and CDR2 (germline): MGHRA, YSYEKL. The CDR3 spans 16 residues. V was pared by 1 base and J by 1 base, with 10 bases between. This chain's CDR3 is CASSQVSSGNTGELFF. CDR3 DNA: TGCGCCAGCAGCCAAGTTTCTTCGGGGAACACCGGGGAGCTGTTTTTT.

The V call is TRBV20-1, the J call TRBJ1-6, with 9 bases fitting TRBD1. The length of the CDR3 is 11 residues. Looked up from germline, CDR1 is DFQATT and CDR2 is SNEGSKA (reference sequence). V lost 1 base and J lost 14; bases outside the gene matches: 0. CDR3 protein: CSARGQGALHF. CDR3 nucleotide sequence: TGCAGTGCTAGAGGACAGGGGGCCCTCCACTTT.

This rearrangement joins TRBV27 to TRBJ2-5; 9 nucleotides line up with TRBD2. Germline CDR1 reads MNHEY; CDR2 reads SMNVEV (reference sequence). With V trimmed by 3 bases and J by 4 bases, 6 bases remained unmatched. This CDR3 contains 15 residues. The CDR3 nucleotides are TGTGCCAGCAGTTTTCGCGGGAGGGCCCCAGAGACCCAGTACTTC. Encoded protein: CASSFRGRAPETQYF.

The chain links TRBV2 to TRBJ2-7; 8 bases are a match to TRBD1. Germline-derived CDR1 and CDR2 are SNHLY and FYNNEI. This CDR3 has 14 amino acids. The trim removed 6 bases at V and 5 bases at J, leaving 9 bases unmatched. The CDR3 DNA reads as TGTGCCAGCAGCACGGACAGGGCGTACCACGAGCAGTACTTC. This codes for CASSTDRAYHEQYF.

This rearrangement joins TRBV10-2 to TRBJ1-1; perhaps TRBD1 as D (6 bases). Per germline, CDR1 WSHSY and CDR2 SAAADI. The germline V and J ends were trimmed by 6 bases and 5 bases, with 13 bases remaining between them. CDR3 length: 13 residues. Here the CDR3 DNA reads TGCGCCAGCAGGGATATCAGGGGAACTGAAGCTTTCTTT. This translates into CASRDIRGTEAFF.

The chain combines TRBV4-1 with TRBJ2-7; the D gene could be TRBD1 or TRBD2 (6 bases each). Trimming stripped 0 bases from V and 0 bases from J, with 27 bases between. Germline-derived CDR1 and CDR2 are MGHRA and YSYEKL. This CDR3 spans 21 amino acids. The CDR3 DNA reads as TGCGCCAGCAGCCAAGATAGACAATTGGGGGGCCGAAACTTGAGCTCCTACGAGCAGTACTTC. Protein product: CASSQDRQLGGRNLSSYEQYF.

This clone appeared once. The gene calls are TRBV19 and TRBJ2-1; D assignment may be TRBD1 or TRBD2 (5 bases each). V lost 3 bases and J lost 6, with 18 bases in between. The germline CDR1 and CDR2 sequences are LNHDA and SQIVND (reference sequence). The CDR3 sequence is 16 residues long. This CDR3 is CASSINIGALSNEQFF. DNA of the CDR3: TGTGCCAGTAGTATTAACATCGGGGCTCTTAGCAATGAGCAGTTCTTC.

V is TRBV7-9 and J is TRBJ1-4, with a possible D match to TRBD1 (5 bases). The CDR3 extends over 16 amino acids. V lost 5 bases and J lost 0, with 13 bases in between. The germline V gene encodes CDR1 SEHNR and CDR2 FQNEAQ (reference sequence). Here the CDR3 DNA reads TGTGCCAGCAGCCCCTCAGGGCCTGCAACTAATGAAAAACTGTTTTTT. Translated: CASSPSGPATNEKLFF.

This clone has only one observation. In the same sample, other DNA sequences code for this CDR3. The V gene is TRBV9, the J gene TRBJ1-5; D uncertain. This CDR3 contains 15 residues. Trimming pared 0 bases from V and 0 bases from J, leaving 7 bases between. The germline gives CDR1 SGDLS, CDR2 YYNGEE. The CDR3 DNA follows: TGTGCCAGCAGCGTAGCCGGCGGTAGCAATCAGCCCCAGCATTTT. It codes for CASSVAGGSNQPQHF.

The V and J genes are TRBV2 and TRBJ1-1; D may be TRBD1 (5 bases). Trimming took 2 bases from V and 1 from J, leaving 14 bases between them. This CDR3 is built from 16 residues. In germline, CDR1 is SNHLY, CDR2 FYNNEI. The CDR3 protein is CASSEISGGWNTEAFF. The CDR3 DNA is TGTGCCAGCAGTGAAATCTCCGGGGGGTGGAACACTGAAGCTTTCTTT. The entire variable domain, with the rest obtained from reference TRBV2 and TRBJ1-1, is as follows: EPEVTQTPSHQVTQMGQEVILRCVPISNHLYFYWYRQILGQKVEFLVSFYNNEISEKSEIFDDQFSVERPDGSNFTLKIRSTKLEDSAMYFCASSEISGGWNTEAFFGQGTRLTVV.

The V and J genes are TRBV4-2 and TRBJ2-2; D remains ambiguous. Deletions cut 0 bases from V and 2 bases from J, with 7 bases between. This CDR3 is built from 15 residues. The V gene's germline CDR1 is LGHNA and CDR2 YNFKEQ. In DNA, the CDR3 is TGTGCCAGCAGCCAAGAGTTTGCAAACACCGGGGAGCTGTTTTTT. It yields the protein CASSQEFANTGELFF.

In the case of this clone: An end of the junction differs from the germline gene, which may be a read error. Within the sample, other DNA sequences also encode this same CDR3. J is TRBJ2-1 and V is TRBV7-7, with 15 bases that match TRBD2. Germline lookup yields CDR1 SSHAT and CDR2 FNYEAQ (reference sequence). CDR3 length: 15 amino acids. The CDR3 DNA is TGTGCTAGCAGCTTGGGGACTAGCGGGGGGAATGAGCAGTTCTTC. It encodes CASSLGTSGGNEQFF.

CDR3 nucleotides: TGTGCCAGCTCCCCCGGGACACAGCCTAACTATGGCTACACCTTC. This sequence encodes CASSPGTQPNYGYTF. The chain combines TRBV18 with TRBJ1-2, with a possible D match to TRBD1 (6 bases). The germline V and J ends were trimmed by 6 bases and 0 bases, with 14 bases remaining between them. There are 15 residues in the CDR3. CDR1 is KGHSH, CDR2 LQKENI, per germline.

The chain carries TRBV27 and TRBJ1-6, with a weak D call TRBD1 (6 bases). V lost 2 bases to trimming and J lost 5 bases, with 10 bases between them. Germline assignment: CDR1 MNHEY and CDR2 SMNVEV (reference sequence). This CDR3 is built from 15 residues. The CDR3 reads CASSLRGADNSPLHF. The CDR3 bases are TGTGCCAGCAGTTTAAGGGGGGCGGATAATTCACCCCTCCACTTT.

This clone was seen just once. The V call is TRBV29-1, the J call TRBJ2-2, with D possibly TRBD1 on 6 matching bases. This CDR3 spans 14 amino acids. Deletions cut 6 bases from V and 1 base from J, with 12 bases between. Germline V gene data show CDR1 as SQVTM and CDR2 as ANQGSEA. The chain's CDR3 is CSVTIQGNTGELFF. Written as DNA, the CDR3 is TGCAGCGTAACTATACAGGGGAACACCGGGGAGCTGTTTTTT.

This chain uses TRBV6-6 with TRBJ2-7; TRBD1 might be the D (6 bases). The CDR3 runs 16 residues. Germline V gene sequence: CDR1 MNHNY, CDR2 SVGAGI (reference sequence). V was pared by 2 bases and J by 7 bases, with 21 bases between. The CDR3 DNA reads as TGTGCCAGCAGTTACGACCCACAGGGTATAGCAGGAGAGCAGTACTTC. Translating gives CASSYDPQGIAGEQYF.